The 26 T cell receptor beta chains below come from one sample, sequenced in a study of blood T cells in healthy people across ages. The authors ran a second PCR of about 6 to 11 cycles using a sample-barcoded 5' primer and a J-beta primer mix. One entry per CDR3 protein results from TCRdb running MiXCR on the 5' RACE reads. The table records 1.5 million or so distinct CDR3 sequences, about 45% of them present only once. Sequencing was performed on blood. The receptor set was obtained from a woman younger than 35 in good health.

This clonotype has a handful of counts. This sequence joins TRBV29-1 and TRBJ2-5; weak D call: TRBD1 (5 bases). Trimming cost V 3 bases and J 2 bases, with 10 bases left between them. The CDR3 totals 13 residues. The germline CDR1 and CDR2 sequences are SQVTM and ANQGSEA. CDR3 residues: CSVDIGAQETQYF. CDR3 DNA sequence: TGCAGCGTTGATATAGGGGCACAAGAGACCCAGTACTTC.

Many counts were recorded for this clonotype. The chain is built from TRBV11-2 and TRBJ2-1, with D perhaps TRBD1 or TRBD2 (5 bases each). The CDR3 is 15 amino acids. V gave up 5 bases and J gave up 2 bases, with 13 bases separating them. Per germline, CDR1 SGHAT and CDR2 FQNNGV. CDR3 in DNA: TGTGCCAGCAGCCGACCGGGACCTACCTACAATGAGCAGTTCTTC. Its translation is CASSRPGPTYNEQFF.

This clonotype was counted a few times. The chain couples TRBV4-3 to TRBJ2-1; D perhaps matches TRBD2 (5 bases). Germline values: CDR1 LGHNA, CDR2 YSLEER. The V and J ends lost 1 base and 1 base respectively, with 8 bases between them. There are 15 residues in the CDR3. As DNA, the CDR3 is TGCGCCAGCAGCCAAGTTAGGAGGTCCTACAATGAGCAGTTCTTC. Translation gives CASSQVRRSYNEQFF.

The table lists this clonotype with a few counts. J is TRBJ1-6 and V is TRBV6-5; a possible D gene is TRBD1 (5 bases). From germline, CDR1 is MNHEY and CDR2 SVGAGI. This CDR3 has 13 residues. V lost 6 bases to trimming and J lost 9 bases, with 12 bases between them. The CDR3 DNA is TGTGCCAGCAGACCCGCCGGGACTTCACCCCTCCACTTT. Translated: CASRPAGTSPLHF.

The V gene is TRBV30, the J gene TRBJ2-7, with D unclear. The CDR3 runs 8 residues. Trimming left V 6 bases short and J 9 bases short, with 6 bases between. The germline V gene has CDR1 GTSNPN and CDR2 SVGIG (reference sequence). CDR3 sequence: CACGGQYF. Here the CDR3 DNA reads TGTGCCTGTGGCGGGCAGTACTTC.

This sequence joins TRBV7-9 and TRBJ2-3; maybe TRBD2 (6 bases). The CDR3 length is 16 residues. The V gene lost 5 bases and the J gene lost 0 bases, with 15 bases spanning the gap. From germline, CDR1 is SEHNR and CDR2 FQNEAQ (reference sequence). CDR3 coding DNA: TGTGCCAGCAGCGCCCGCGGGACCTTGAGCACAGATACGCAGTATTTT. Translating gives CASSARGTLSTDTQYF.

This clonotype was counted a few times. The genes are TRBV27 and TRBJ1-5, with 8 bases lining up with TRBD1. V lost 5 bases, J lost 2 bases, and 5 bases stayed unmatched. The V gene's germline CDR1 is MNHEY and CDR2 SMNVEV (reference sequence). There are 15 residues in the CDR3. The CDR3 region is CASSTGGGRNQPQHF. CDR3 sequence (DNA): TGTGCCAGCAGTACAGGGGGTGGTCGCAATCAGCCCCAGCATTTT.

V and J are TRBV11-2 and TRBJ2-1; 7 bases are a match to TRBD1. J was trimmed by 2 bases and V by 5 bases; bases with no gene match: 9. Looked up from germline, CDR1 is SGHAT and CDR2 is FQNNGV. The CDR3 loop spans 16 amino acids. The CDR3 protein is CASSPSLGTAYNEQFF. In DNA form, the CDR3 reads TGTGCCAGCAGCCCTAGTCTTGGGACAGCCTACAATGAGCAGTTCTTC.

This clonotype came up once. The V and J genes are TRBV30 and TRBJ1-5; 7 positions match TRBD1. The CDR3 runs to 14 residues. With V trimmed by 5 bases and J by 0 bases, 4 bases remained unmatched. CDR1 is GTSNPN, CDR2 SVGIG, per germline (reference sequence). The CDR3 here is CAWAQGNSNQPQHF. The CDR3 nucleotides read TGTGCCTGGGCACAGGGGAATAGCAATCAGCCCCAGCATTTT.

This clonotype occurred a few times. This chain joins TRBV27 and TRBJ2-5; no definite D call. The CDR3 runs to 14 residues. The germline V gene encodes CDR1 MNHEY and CDR2 SMNVEV (reference sequence). With 5 bases removed from V and 1 base from J, the gap between germline ends came to 11 bases. As DNA, the CDR3 is TGTGCCAGCAGTCCCTTCGACACCCAAGAGACCCAGTACTTC. This sequence encodes CASSPFDTQETQYF.

Only a few counts were recorded for this clonotype. CDR3 protein: CSVMDGGNEKLFF. CDR3 nucleotides: TGCAGCGTAATGGACGGTGGAAATGAAAAACTGTTTTTT. The chain joins TRBV29-1 to TRBJ1-4, with D uncertain. Germline CDR1 SQVTM, CDR2 ANQGSEA. V lost 6 bases and J 5 bases, leaving 13 bases between the germline ends. The CDR3 loop spans 13 amino acids.

This rearrangement joins TRBV6-1 to TRBJ2-6; 7 bases are a match to TRBD2. CDR1 and CDR2 (germline): MNHNS, SASEGT. The trim removed 1 base at V and 3 bases at J, leaving 0 bases unmatched. The CDR3 is 15 residues long. The CDR3 spells CASSEGTSGANVLTF. The CDR3 DNA follows: TGTGCCAGCAGTGAAGGGACTAGTGGGGCCAACGTCCTGACTTTC.

This clonotype was recorded a few times. The chain is built from TRBV6-5 and TRBJ2-1; TRBD1 might be the D (5 bases). Germline V CDR1 and CDR2: MNHEY, SVGAGI. V lost 7 bases and J 4 bases, leaving 17 bases between the germline ends. This CDR3 spans 15 amino acids. The chain's CDR3 is CASTKGAVQYNEQFF. The CDR3 coding sequence is TGTGCCAGCACCAAAGGGGCGGTACAATACAATGAGCAGTTCTTC.

Concerning this clonotype: An end of the junction differs from the germline gene, which may be a read error. The CDR3 is CAGSLVPTNTEAFF. The CDR3 DNA reads TGTGCCGGCAGTTTAGTTCCAACGAACACTGAAGCTTTCTTT. This sequence joins TRBV12-3 or TRBV12-4 and TRBJ1-1, with D hard to call. The CDR3 has 14 amino acids.

The V gene is TRBV7-9, the J gene TRBJ1-1; no reliable D call. Trimming shortened V by 3 bases and J by 0 bases, and 17 bases separated the two germline ends. Germline CDR1 is SEHNR and CDR2 is FQNEAQ (reference sequence). The CDR3 spans 17 residues. Here the CDR3 DNA reads TGTGCCAGCAGCTTCATCCAGACCGTCGTTATGAACACTGAAGCTTTCTTT. Protein sequence: CASSFIQTVVMNTEAFF.

The rearrangement links TRBV5-1 to TRBJ1-1, with a possible D match to TRBD1 (6 bases). Germline V gives CDR1 SGHRS, CDR2 YFSETQ. The CDR3 totals 14 residues. The V and J ends lost 4 bases and 4 bases respectively, with 14 bases between them. The CDR3 nucleotides read TGCGCCAGCAGCGGCAGGGGTAGTGGCACTGAAGCTTTCTTT. It encodes CASSGRGSGTEAFF. Complete variable domain (other parts from reference TRBV5-1 and TRBJ1-1): KAGVTQTPRYLIKTRGQQVTLSCSPISGHRSVSWYQQTPGQGLQFLFEYFSETQRNKGNFPGRFSGRQFSNSRSEMNVSTLELGDSALYLCASSGRGSGTEAFFGQGTRLTVV.

This clonotype was detected ten times or more. The chain combines TRBV20-1 with TRBJ2-7; TRBD2 aligns across 8 bases. V shed 6 bases, J shed 6 bases, and the junction held 13 bases outside the gene matches. This CDR3 comprises 14 residues. In germline, CDR1 is DFQATT, CDR2 SNEGSKA (reference sequence). This CDR3 reads CSAPPLREASEQYF. CDR3 coding DNA: TGCAGTGCCCCCCCTTTGCGGGAGGCCTCCGAGCAGTACTTC.

The V and J genes are TRBV7-9 and TRBJ2-4; TRBD1 might be the D (6 bases). Germline loops: CDR1 SEHNR, CDR2 FQNEAQ (reference sequence). Trimming stripped 5 bases from V and 9 bases from J, with 17 bases between. The CDR3 runs to 14 residues. The CDR3 nucleotides read TGTGCCAGCAGCCCGACCGCGAAAGGGGGCATTCAGTACTTC. Translation gives CASSPTAKGGIQYF. The whole variable domain, remainder taken from reference TRBV7-9 and TRBJ2-4, is DTGVSQNPRHKITKRGQNVTFRCDPISEHNRLYWYRQTLGQGPEFLTYFQNEAQLEKSRLLSDRFSAERPKGSFSTLEIQRTEQGDSAMYLCASSPTAKGGIQYFGAGTRLSVL.

The gene calls are TRBV20-1 and TRBJ2-2, with D perhaps TRBD1 (5 bases). V was clipped by 3 bases and J by 5 bases, with 10 bases between them. Germline V gene lookup returns CDR1 DFQATT and CDR2 SNEGSKA (reference sequence). This CDR3 region has 13 residues. The CDR3 protein is CSARSGRTGELFF. The CDR3 nucleotides are TGCAGTGCTAGGTCAGGGCGGACCGGGGAGCTGTTTTTT.

The chain uses TRBV10-3 and TRBJ2-1, with D perhaps assigned TRBD1 or TRBD2 (7 bases each). CDR3 length equals 16 residues. Germline V gene data show CDR1 as ENHRY and CDR2 as SYGVKD. V shed 6 bases and J shed 8 bases, with 23 bases lying between them. CDR3 sequence reads: CAIRHPGGGLQDEQFF. CDR3 in DNA: TGTGCCATCAGGCACCCAGGGGGGGGGCTTCAAGATGAGCAGTTCTTC.

In its sample, this clonotype was seen a few times. The rearrangement joins TRBV4-3 to TRBJ1-1; D remains unclear. The CDR3 covers 15 residues. Germline V gene data show CDR1 as LGHNA and CDR2 as YSLEER. Deletions cut 0 bases from V and 0 bases from J, with 8 bases between. The CDR3 sequence: CASSQDFAVNTEAFF. CDR3 nucleotide sequence: TGCGCCAGCAGCCAAGATTTTGCGGTGAACACTGAAGCTTTCTTT.

This clonotype has just a few counts. CDR3 DNA sequence: TGTGCCAGCAGTTTGTCCGGCGGAGCGAACACCGGGGAGCTGTTTTTT. It specifies CASSLSGGANTGELFF. The J gene is TRBJ2-2, the V gene TRBV6-5; D is unclear. Germline V gene data show CDR1 as MNHEY and CDR2 as SVGAGI. V was shortened by 4 bases and J by 0 bases, with 12 bases between the two germline ends. The CDR3 extends over 16 amino acids.

This chain links TRBV4-3 with TRBJ2-5; D is unresolved. Trimming removed 3 bases at V and 1 base at J, with 6 bases between. Germline V gene lookup returns CDR1 LGHNA and CDR2 YSLEER. The CDR3 sequence is 13 residues long. CDR3 region: CASSHRAQETQYF. CDR3 coding DNA: TGCGCCAGCAGCCATAGGGCCCAAGAGACCCAGTACTTC.

The chain links TRBV12-3 or TRBV12-4 to TRBJ2-7; D not resolved. The germline V and J ends were trimmed by 6 bases and 7 bases, with 13 bases remaining between them. The CDR3 spans 12 residues. DNA for the CDR3: TGTGCCAGCAGAGCTTACTACAATGAGCAGTACTTC. It is translated as CASRAYYNEQYF.

In its sample, this clonotype was seen once. The chain recombines TRBV7-8 with TRBJ2-7; 9 nucleotides match TRBD1. The germline V gene encodes CDR1 SGHVS and CDR2 FQNEAQ. The CDR3 is 16 residues long. The V segment lost 1 base and the J segment 0 bases; nucleotides outside the gene matches: 4. The CDR3 loop reads CASSLEGQGLSYEQYF. DNA of the CDR3: TGTGCCAGCAGCTTAGAGGGACAGGGCCTCTCCTACGAGCAGTACTTC.

Note on this clonotype: An end of the junction differs from the germline gene, which may be a read error. V is TRBV20-1 and J is TRBJ1-1, with D uncertain. The CDR3 extends over 13 amino acids. Germline CDR1 and CDR2: DFQATT and SNEGSKA (reference sequence). CDR3 loop: CSATEGTNTEAFF. DNA of the CDR3: TGCAGCGCTACTGAAGGTACGAACACTGAAGCTTTCTTT.